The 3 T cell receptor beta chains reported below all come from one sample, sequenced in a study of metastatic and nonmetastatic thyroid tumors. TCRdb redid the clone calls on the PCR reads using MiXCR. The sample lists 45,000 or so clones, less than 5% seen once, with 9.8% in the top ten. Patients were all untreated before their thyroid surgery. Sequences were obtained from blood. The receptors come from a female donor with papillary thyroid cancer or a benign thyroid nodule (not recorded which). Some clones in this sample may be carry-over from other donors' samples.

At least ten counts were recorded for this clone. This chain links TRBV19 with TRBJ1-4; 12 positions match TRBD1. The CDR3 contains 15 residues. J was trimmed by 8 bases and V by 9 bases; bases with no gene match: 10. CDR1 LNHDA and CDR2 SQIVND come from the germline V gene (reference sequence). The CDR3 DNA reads TGTGCCAGCGGTGGGACAGGGGGCGCCCGGGAAAAACTGTTTTTT. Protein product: CASGGTGGAREKLFF.

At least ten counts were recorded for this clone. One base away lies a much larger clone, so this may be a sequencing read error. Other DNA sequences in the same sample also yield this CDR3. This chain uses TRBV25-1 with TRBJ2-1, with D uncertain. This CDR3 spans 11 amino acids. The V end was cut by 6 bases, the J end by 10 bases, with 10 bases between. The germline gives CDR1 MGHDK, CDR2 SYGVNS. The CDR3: CASRKIDEQFF. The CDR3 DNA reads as TGTGCCAGCAGGAAAATCGACGAGCAGTTCTTC.

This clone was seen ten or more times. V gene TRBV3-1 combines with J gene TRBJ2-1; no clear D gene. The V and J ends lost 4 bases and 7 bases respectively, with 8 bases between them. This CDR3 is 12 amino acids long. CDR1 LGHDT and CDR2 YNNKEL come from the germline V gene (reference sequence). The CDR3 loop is CASSLLWNEQFF. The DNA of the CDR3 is TGTGCCAGCAGCCTTTTATGGAATGAGCAGTTCTTC.